The 25 T cell receptor beta chains below come from one sample, sequenced in a study of neoadjuvant anti-PD-1 for oral cavity cancer (dated by TCRdb to the early 2020s). The sample's time point label, in plain terms: after neoadjuvant nivolumab, at surgical resection. The library was produced with the immunoSEQ multiplex PCR assay. TCRdb stores this immuneACCESS table with in-frame sequences only. Part of the clones is absent; in the studies checked, under half of the shortfall reflects unresolved V genes, and no reason is known for the rest. This sample gives 63,000 or so clones in total; about nine tenths of them show up just once. The ten most abundant clones make up 2.5% to 3.5% of the sample. The material sequenced was PBMCs, taken after nivolumab (anti-PD-1) treatment. The receptors here all came from a person between 40 and 80 years old with oral cavity squamous cell carcinoma.

This clone has only one observation. The genes are TRBV10-3 and TRBJ1-1; 10 positions match TRBD1. The germline CDR1 and CDR2 sequences are ENHRY and SYGVKD. J gave up 7 bases and V 5 bases, and 7 bases lay outside the gene matches. This CDR3 is 14 amino acids long. This CDR3 reads CAISLGQGTDEAFF. The CDR3 bases are TGTGCCATCAGTTTGGGACAGGGGACAGATGAAGCTTTCTTT.

V usage is TRBV19 and J usage is TRBJ1-2, with D perhaps TRBD1 (6 bases). Germline loops: CDR1 LNHDA, CDR2 SQIVND (reference sequence). The CDR3 totals 15 residues. Deletions cut 6 bases from V and 4 bases from J, with 18 bases between. The CDR3 here is CASRDQGTGSYGYTF. CDR3 bases: TGTGCCAGTAGGGACCAGGGTACAGGGTCCTATGGCTACACCTTC.

This chain connects TRBV7-8 to TRBJ2-1; TRBD2 matches 10 bases. This CDR3 has 21 amino acids. From germline, CDR1 is SGHVS and CDR2 FQNEAQ. V was pared by 1 base and J by 1 base, with 16 bases of the junction left unmatched. The CDR3 spells CASSLGGRELAGISSYNEQFF. The DNA for the CDR3 is TGTGCCAGCAGCTTAGGAGGCAGGGAACTAGCGGGGATAAGTTCCTACAATGAGCAGTTCTTC.

This clone was detected only a few times. V gene TRBV9 combines with J gene TRBJ2-1; 11 nucleotides line up with TRBD2. CDR3 size: 19 residues. V shed 0 bases and J 3 bases; nucleotides not matched to a gene: 11. CDR1 SGDLS and CDR2 YYNGEE come from the germline V gene. The CDR3 loop reads CASSVAGLAGGHLYNEQFF. The CDR3 nucleotides are TGTGCCAGCAGCGTAGCCGGGCTAGCGGGGGGTCATCTCTACAATGAGCAGTTCTTC.

The V call is TRBV6-6, the J call TRBJ1-5, with a possible D match to TRBD1 (6 bases). This CDR3 comprises 12 residues. Germline V gives CDR1 MNHNY, CDR2 SVGAGI (reference sequence). Trimming removed 11 bases at V and 7 bases at J, with 15 bases between. CDR3 region: CAVAGQGQPQHF. The DNA of the CDR3 is TGTGCCGTGGCAGGGCAGGGGCAGCCCCAGCATTTT.

The chain has TRBV28 and TRBJ2-1, with TRBD1 matching 11 bases. V shed 2 bases, J shed 8 bases, and the junction held 5 bases outside the gene matches. The CDR3 consists of 15 residues. The V gene's germline CDR1 is MDHEN and CDR2 SYDVKM. The CDR3 loop reads CASSLGQGARDEQFF. The CDR3, as DNA: TGTGCCAGCAGTTTAGGACAGGGGGCTAGAGATGAGCAGTTCTTC.

CDR3 in DNA: TGTGCCAGCAGCTTCGCAGAGGCAAACACCATATATTTT. Translating it yields CASSFAEANTIYF. The rearrangement uses TRBV7-9 and TRBJ1-3; D not resolved. Trimming left V 3 bases short and J 6 bases short, with 9 bases between. The CDR3 contains 13 residues. Germline loops: CDR1 SEHNR, CDR2 FQNEAQ (reference sequence). Combining the CDR3 with reference TRBV7-9 and TRBJ1-3 gives the whole variable domain DTGVSQNPRHKITKRGQNVTFRCDPISEHNRLYWYRQTLGQGPEFLTYFQNEAQLEKSRLLSDRFSAERPKGSFSTLEIQRTEQGDSAMYLCASSFAEANTIYFGEGSWLTVV.

The chain uses TRBV2 and TRBJ1-1, with D unclear. Germline V gives CDR1 SNHLY, CDR2 FYNNEI. This CDR3 is 10 amino acids long. Trimming stripped 7 bases from V and 5 bases from J, with 5 bases between. CDR3 in DNA: TGTGCCAGCACCGAGACTGAAGCTTTCTTT. This sequence encodes CASTETEAFF.

The V and J genes are TRBV7-6 and TRBJ2-1; D is undetermined. V was shortened by 3 bases and J by 3 bases, with 15 bases between the two germline ends. Germline values: CDR1 SGHVS, CDR2 FNYEAQ. The CDR3 spans 16 residues. CDR3 region: CASSFRPLLNYNEQFF. As DNA, the CDR3 is TGTGCCAGCAGCTTTCGACCACTATTAAACTACAATGAGCAGTTCTTC.

V and J are TRBV6-1 and TRBJ1-5, with D unclear. Germline values: CDR1 MNHNS, CDR2 SASEGT. The V and J ends lost 6 bases and 9 bases respectively, with 12 bases between them. The CDR3 runs to 12 residues. Here the CDR3 reads CASSAEVGPQHF. CDR3 DNA sequence: TGTGCCAGCAGCGCAGAGGTCGGGCCCCAGCATTTT.

The gene calls are TRBV6-5 and TRBJ1-1; no reliable D call. Trimming shortened V by 6 bases and J by 5 bases, and 16 bases separated the two germline ends. CDR3 length: 14 amino acids. Germline CDR1 is MNHEY and CDR2 is SVGAGI. DNA of the CDR3: TGTGCCAGCAGGTCGGGAGGGCAGCGGACTGAAGCTTTCTTT. This sequence encodes CASRSGGQRTEAFF.

The chain is built from TRBV5-1 and TRBJ1-1, with D unresolved. The ends were cut back, 6 bases at V and 2 bases at J, with 11 bases in the middle. CDR3 length equals 13 residues. Germline V lookup: CDR1 SGHRS, CDR2 YFSETQ. The DNA of the CDR3 is TGCGCCAGCAACAGTCTGGAAAACACTGAAGCTTTCTTT. It specifies CASNSLENTEAFF.

The J gene is TRBJ2-1, the V gene TRBV2; 8 bases match TRBD2. Germline V gene lookup returns CDR1 SNHLY and CDR2 FYNNEI. The CDR3 is made up of 16 amino acids. V was pared by 1 base and J by 4 bases, with 6 bases of the junction left unmatched. Here the CDR3 DNA reads TGTGCCAGCAGTGAAGTTGGCAGACTAGCGTACAATGAGCAGTTCTTC. Its translation: CASSEVGRLAYNEQFF.

The rearrangement links TRBV19 to TRBJ1-1, with 7 bases matching TRBD1. J was trimmed by 0 bases and V by 8 bases; bases with no gene match: 6. The CDR3 has 14 residues. Germline CDR1 reads LNHDA; CDR2 reads SQIVND (reference sequence). CDR3 region: CASRTTGMNTEAFF. In DNA form, the CDR3 reads TGTGCCAGTCGTACGACAGGGATGAACACTGAAGCTTTCTTT.

The genes are TRBV7-8 and TRBJ2-1; a weak D match, TRBD1 (5 bases). V lost 6 bases and J 4 bases, leaving 16 bases between the germline ends. Germline V gives CDR1 SGHVS, CDR2 FQNEAQ. This CDR3 spans 15 amino acids. This chain's CDR3 is CASRQRTDTYNEQFF. As DNA, the CDR3 is TGTGCCAGCAGGCAGAGGACGGACACTTACAATGAGCAGTTCTTC.

About this clone itself: The CDR3 end shows no conserved phenylalanine or tryptophan, and so a read error is likely. Because the CDR3's place on the DNA is in doubt, the DNA is left out and the CDR3 is given as listed by TCRdb. The rearrangement uses TRBV6-1 and TRBJ2-7; the table's D call, TRBD1, was not checked against the DNA. From its first to its last residue, the CDR3 has 11 amino acids. The V gene's germline CDR1 is MNHNS and CDR2 SASEGT. The CDR3 spells CASRGRDRFFS.

The chain is built from TRBV4-2 and TRBJ1-1; D gene unclear. Germline lookup yields CDR1 LGHNA and CDR2 YNFKEQ. The CDR3 loop spans 14 amino acids. The germline V and J ends were trimmed by 1 base and 6 bases, with 12 bases remaining between them. The CDR3 DNA reads TGTGCCAGCAGCCAAGCCCATAGGGCAGCTGAAGCTTTCTTT. It yields the protein CASSQAHRAAEAFF.

This chain connects TRBV5-4 to TRBJ2-3; 7 bases line up with TRBD2. The germline gives CDR1 SGHNT, CDR2 YYREEE (reference sequence). The length of the CDR3 is 16 residues. With V trimmed by 0 bases and J by 6 bases, 10 bases remained unmatched. The CDR3: CASSLAGLAVSDTQYF. CDR3 coding DNA: TGTGCCAGCAGCTTGGCCGGGCTAGCGGTATCGGATACGCAGTATTTT.

The chain employs TRBV27 and TRBJ2-1; 7 bases align to TRBD2. Germline V gives CDR1 MNHEY, CDR2 SMNVEV (reference sequence). The junction had 12 bases not matched to a gene; V was cut back by 5 bases and J by 2 bases. This CDR3 is built from 17 residues. CDR3 nucleotides: TGTGCCAGCAGTCCCCCGTTGTACGGGAGGACCTACAATGAGCAGTTCTTC. Residues: CASSPPLYGRTYNEQFF.

This clone was recorded only once. The rearrangement joins TRBV5-4 to TRBJ1-2; D remains unclear. CDR3 size: 13 residues. V was pared by 4 bases and J by 6 bases, with 13 bases between. Germline loops: CDR1 SGHNT, CDR2 YYREEE (reference sequence). The CDR3 region is CASSMESAHGYTF. Written as DNA, the CDR3 is TGTGCCAGCAGCATGGAGAGTGCCCATGGCTACACCTTC.

The chain employs TRBV6-5 and TRBJ2-7, with TRBD2 matching over 8 bases. Germline assignment: CDR1 MNHEY and CDR2 SVGAGI. This CDR3 spans 14 amino acids. Losses at the gene ends were 8 bases for V and 7 bases for J; bases not matched to a gene: 13. The CDR3 bases are TGTGCCAGCCATTTAGCGGGATCCTCGAGGGAGCAGTACTTC. This encodes CASHLAGSSREQYF.

The chain carries TRBV6-1 and TRBJ2-6, with 7 bases that match TRBD1. The CDR3 length is 19 residues. The germline V gene has CDR1 MNHNS and CDR2 SASEGT. The V and J ends lost 2 bases and 4 bases, in that order; junction bases with no gene match: 14. Here the CDR3 reads CASSEPIYPTGAGANVLTF. CDR3 bases: TGTGCCAGCAGTGAACCGATTTACCCTACAGGGGCCGGGGCCAACGTCCTGACTTTC.

This chain uses TRBV13 with TRBJ1-6, with TRBD1 matching over 8 bases. CDR1 and CDR2 from the germline V gene are PRHDT and FYEKMQ (reference sequence). V was clipped by 1 base and J by 8 bases; unmatched bases: 7. The CDR3 totals 16 residues. In nucleotides, the CDR3 is TGTGCCAGCAGCTTAGTGGGCAGGGGGCCAGATTCACCCCTCCACTTT. This encodes CASSLVGRGPDSPLHF.

V gene TRBV5-4 combines with J gene TRBJ2-3, with TRBD2 identical over 12 bases. V was pared by 1 base and J by 3 bases, with 6 bases of the junction left unmatched. There are 17 residues in the CDR3. The V gene's germline CDR1 is SGHNT and CDR2 YYREEE (reference sequence). The CDR3 spells CASSLRLAGGPTDTQYF. Written as DNA, the CDR3 is TGTGCCAGCAGCTTGCGGCTAGCGGGGGGGCCGACAGATACGCAGTATTTT.

The chain recombines TRBV7-9 with TRBJ1-4, with D unresolved. CDR1 and CDR2 from the germline V gene are SEHNR and FQNEAQ (reference sequence). The CDR3 loop spans 15 amino acids. Trimming stripped 2 bases from V and 8 bases from J, with 15 bases between. CDR3 bases: TGTGCCAGCAGCTTACTCCCGCAGGAAATCGAAAAACTGTTTTTT. Protein: CASSLLPQEIEKLFF.